This section outlines one TCR beta chain sequence together with its context. The entry originates in a study of blood T cell repertoires in COVID-19. Using immunoSEQ multiplex PCR, the repertoire was profiled, and TCRdb retains in-frame clones only, with some absent. The sample includes hundreds of thousands of clones, roughly nine tenths of them seen just once. Per germline, CDR1 KGHSH and CDR2 LQKENI. The CDR3 loop spans 13 amino acids. Trimming shortened V by 2 bases and J by 7 bases, and 9 bases separated the two germline ends. Study members were between about 18 and 95 years old and lived in 20 to 30 US regions.

V and J are TRBV18 and TRBJ1-5, with D possibly matching TRBD1 (5 bases). The sequence came from a man in his fifties or sixties who had recovered from COVID-19. Sequenced sample: PBMCs or T cells enriched from blood (not recorded which). The CDR3 protein is CASSPSGNQPQHF. The CDR3 DNA follows: TGTGCCAGCTCACCATCAGGGAACCAGCCCCAGCATTTT.